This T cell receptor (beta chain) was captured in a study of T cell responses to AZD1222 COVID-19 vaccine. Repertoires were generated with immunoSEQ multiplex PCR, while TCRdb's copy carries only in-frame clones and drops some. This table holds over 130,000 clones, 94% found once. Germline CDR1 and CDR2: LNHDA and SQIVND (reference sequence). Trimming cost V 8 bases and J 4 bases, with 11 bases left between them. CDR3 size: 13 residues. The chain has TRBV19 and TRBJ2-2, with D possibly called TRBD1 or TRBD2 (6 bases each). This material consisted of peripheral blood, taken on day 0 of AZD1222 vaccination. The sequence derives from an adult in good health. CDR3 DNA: TGTGCCAGTTGGGGGGCAGGCACCGGGGAGCTGTTTTTT. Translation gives CASWGAGTGELFF.